One and the same sample provided the 17 T cell receptor beta chains below, sequenced in a study of blood T cell repertoires in COVID-19. Profiled with immunoSEQ multiplex PCR; TCRdb holds only in-frame clones, not every one. The sample yields about 360,000 clones, more than 70% seen once. The material sequenced was peripheral blood. These TCRs come from a man aged 30 to 39 with active or convalescent COVID-19.

This chain uses TRBV30 with TRBJ1-2, with D maybe TRBD1 (5 bases). Germline lookup yields CDR1 GTSNPN and CDR2 SVGIG (reference sequence). V was clipped by 0 bases and J by 3 bases, with 11 bases between them. The CDR3 extends over 14 amino acids. CDR3 residues: CAWSVPGMHYGYTF. For the CDR3, the DNA is TGTGCCTGGAGTGTACCAGGGATGCACTATGGCTACACCTTC.

V and J are TRBV6-2 or TRBV6-3 and TRBJ2-3, with a possible D match to TRBD2 (6 bases). V was pared by 2 bases and J by 10 bases, with 13 bases between. CDR3 length: 13 amino acids. CDR1 and CDR2 (germline): MNHEY, SVGEGT. Here the CDR3 DNA reads TGTGCCAGCAGTTACAGAACCGGGACTCCGCAGTATTTT. Translation gives CASSYRTGTPQYF.

The CDR3 region has the DNA TGTGCCAGCAGCGAGGCAGTACCTTCCTACGAGCAGTACTTC. Its translation: CASSEAVPSYEQYF. The genes are TRBV2 and TRBJ2-7; D is ambiguous. CDR3 length: 14 residues. V was shortened by 6 bases and J by 1 base, with 13 bases between the two germline ends. Germline V gene data show CDR1 as SNHLY and CDR2 as FYNNEI. Together with reference TRBV2 and TRBJ2-7, the CDR3 gives the full variable domain: EPEVTQTPSHQVTQMGQEVILRCVPISNHLYFYWYRQILGQKVEFLVSFYNNEISEKSEIFDDQFSVERPDGSNFTLKIRSTKLEDSAMYFCASSEAVPSYEQYFGPGTRLTVT.

The V and J genes are TRBV27 and TRBJ1-6; the D gene is possibly TRBD1 (6 bases). The V and J ends lost 8 bases and 0 bases respectively, with 17 bases between them. The CDR3 spans 17 residues. Germline CDR1 MNHEY, CDR2 SMNVEV (reference sequence). The CDR3 here is CASPRPGESSYNSPLHF. The CDR3 nucleotides are TGTGCCAGCCCCCGCCCAGGGGAGAGCTCCTATAATTCACCCCTCCACTTT.

The rearrangement joins TRBV7-2 to TRBJ2-2, with D possibly TRBD1 on 6 matching bases. Germline V gives CDR1 SGHTA, CDR2 FQGNSA. The CDR3 has 14 residues. The V and J ends lost 5 bases and 1 base respectively, with 8 bases between them. This CDR3 is CASSRTVNTGELFF. DNA for the CDR3: TGTGCCAGCAGCCGGACAGTGAACACCGGGGAGCTGTTTTTT.

The genes are TRBV11-2 and TRBJ2-7; D might be TRBD2 (6 bases). CDR1 is SGHAT, CDR2 FQNNGV, per germline. Trimming removed 1 base from V and 2 bases from J, with 15 bases in between. CDR3 length: 16 amino acids. CDR3 nucleotides: TGTGCCAGCAGCTTAGCGTGGCGGGGATCACCCTACGAGCAGTACTTC. Protein: CASSLAWRGSPYEQYF.

The V call is TRBV6-2 or TRBV6-3, the J call TRBJ2-6, with TRBD2 matching 7 bases. Germline trimming cut 2 bases from V and 2 bases from J; bases unmatched to any gene: 9. Germline-derived CDR1 and CDR2 are MNHEY and SVGEGT. The CDR3 consists of 18 residues. In DNA, the CDR3 is TGTGCCAGCAGTTACGCGGGGGTAGCCATAACTGGGGCCAACGTCCTGACTTTC. The encoded protein is CASSYAGVAITGANVLTF.

The genes are TRBV11-3 and TRBJ2-2, with 10 bases identical to TRBD2. This CDR3 region has 16 residues. CDR1 is SGHNT and CDR2 is YENEEA in the germline V gene. Trimming cost V 5 bases and J 3 bases; bases outside gene matches: 6. The CDR3 is CASSPGLAEYTGELFF. CDR3 sequence (DNA): TGTGCCAGCAGCCCTGGACTAGCGGAGTACACCGGGGAGCTGTTTTTT.

This chain uses TRBV5-1 with TRBJ2-6; D gene unclear. Per the germline V gene, CDR1 is SGHRS and CDR2 is YFSETQ. The CDR3 spans 17 residues. Trimming shortened V by 2 bases and J by 0 bases, and 12 bases separated the two germline ends. CDR3 residues: CASSFQEFGSGANVLTF. The CDR3 DNA reads as TGCGCCAGCAGCTTTCAGGAATTTGGCTCTGGGGCCAACGTCCTGACTTTC.

This chain connects TRBV2 to TRBJ1-1; no reliable D call. This CDR3 spans 13 amino acids. Trimming removed 4 bases at V and 7 bases at J, with 13 bases between. Germline V lookup: CDR1 SNHLY, CDR2 FYNNEI. This CDR3 reads CASSVLGKSEAFF. The CDR3 nucleotides are TGTGCCAGCAGTGTACTGGGCAAAAGTGAAGCTTTCTTT.

This sequence joins TRBV6-2 or TRBV6-3 and TRBJ1-5; D not certain. Trimming shortened V by 2 bases and J by 4 bases, and 12 bases separated the two germline ends. CDR3 length: 15 amino acids. The germline CDR1 and CDR2 sequences are MNHEY and SVGEGT. The CDR3 sequence is CASSYGSAGNQPQHF. CDR3 DNA: TGTGCCAGCAGTTACGGGTCGGCGGGTAATCAGCCCCAGCATTTT.

The CDR3 sequence is CASSLGGGGGGADTQYF. The CDR3 DNA reads as TGTGCCAGCAGCTTAGGAGGGGGCGGGGGGGGCGCAGATACGCAGTATTTT. The chain has TRBV7-2 and TRBJ2-3; 9 bases agree with TRBD2. Trimming took 1 base from V and 4 from J; bases not matched to a gene: 9. Germline V gene data show CDR1 as SGHTA and CDR2 as FQGNSA. CDR3 length equals 17 residues.

The rearrangement joins TRBV7-9 to TRBJ1-5; D unclear. V was trimmed by 2 bases and J by 3 bases, leaving 14 bases between them. The CDR3 runs 16 residues. Germline lookup yields CDR1 SEHNR and CDR2 FQNEAQ (reference sequence). The CDR3 nucleotides read TGTGCCAGCAGCTTATTGGGGTTGGGAGTCAATCAGCCCCAGCATTTT. It is translated as CASSLLGLGVNQPQHF.

The chain recombines TRBV30 with TRBJ2-7; 8 bases match TRBD2. V was pared by 0 bases and J by 2 bases, with 3 bases of the junction left unmatched. CDR1 is GTSNPN and CDR2 is SVGIG in the germline V gene (reference sequence). The CDR3 extends over 14 amino acids. CDR3 region: CAWSVVGGAYEQYF. The CDR3 DNA sequence: TGTGCCTGGAGTGTCGTCGGGGGGGCCTACGAGCAGTACTTC.

This clone appeared a single time. V gene TRBV7-3 combines with J gene TRBJ2-3; 8 bases map to TRBD2. Germline lookup yields CDR1 SGHTA and CDR2 FQGTGA. V shed 5 bases, J shed 0 bases, and the junction held 4 bases outside the gene matches. The CDR3 length is 15 residues. CDR3 loop: CASSISSGSTDTQYF. CDR3 nucleotide sequence: TGTGCCAGCAGCATCTCTAGCGGGAGCACAGATACGCAGTATTTT.

This clone was recorded once. V and J are TRBV4-2 and TRBJ1-3; 10 bases agree with TRBD1. Germline assignment: CDR1 LGHNA and CDR2 YNFKEQ. This CDR3 is built from 15 residues. Unmatched junction bases numbered 9, after V lost 5 bases and J lost 8 bases. CDR3 coding DNA: TGTGCCAGCAGCAAGGGACAGGGGCCGCGGGACACCATATATTTT. Translating gives CASSKGQGPRDTIYF.

This sequence joins TRBV15 and TRBJ1-2; 10 positions match TRBD1. Germline trimming cut 3 bases from V and 0 bases from J; bases unmatched to any gene: 7. The germline CDR1 and CDR2 sequences are LNHNV and YYDKDF (reference sequence). The CDR3 totals 17 residues. The CDR3 DNA is TGTGCCACCAGCAGGGGTGGGACAGGGGCTACTAACTATGGCTACACCTTC. It is translated as CATSRGGTGATNYGYTF.